The 19 T cell receptor beta chains given below trace back to one sample, sequenced in a study of blood T cell repertoires in COVID-19. Sequencing was performed with immunoSEQ multiplex PCR; in TCRdb, only in-frame clones are kept and a portion is missing. The table shows some 80,000 clones, with 85% occurring only once. The sample taken for sequencing was peripheral blood. The receptors here all came from a man older than 75 with active or convalescent COVID-19.

The rearrangement uses TRBV5-1 and TRBJ2-4, with 7 bases matching TRBD1. The trim removed 0 bases at V and 0 bases at J, leaving 3 bases unmatched. The CDR3 consists of 16 residues. Germline V gene sequence: CDR1 SGHRS, CDR2 YFSETQ. As DNA, the CDR3 is TGCGCCAGCAGCTTGGGACAGGGTTTAGCCAAAAACATTCAGTACTTC. Amino acid sequence: CASSLGQGLAKNIQYF.

A single count supports this clone. The V and J genes are TRBV7-2 and TRBJ1-2; D unresolved. Per germline, CDR1 SGHTA and CDR2 FQGNSA. The length of the CDR3 is 12 residues. Trimming pared 4 bases from V and 0 bases from J, leaving 3 bases between. This CDR3 is CASSSTNYGYTF. CDR3 sequence (DNA): TGTGCCAGCAGCTCCACTAACTATGGCTACACCTTC.

The V call is TRBV5-1, the J call TRBJ2-1; D unresolved. CDR1 is SGHRS and CDR2 is YFSETQ in the germline V gene. V was shortened by 0 bases and J by 8 bases, with 21 bases between the two germline ends. This CDR3 contains 17 residues. The CDR3 sequence is CASSLAIRQRSFHEQFF. The CDR3, as DNA: TGCGCCAGCAGCTTGGCTATTCGACAAAGATCCTTCCATGAGCAGTTCTTC.

This clone has just a few counts. This chain joins TRBV2 and TRBJ1-1; D is undetermined. The V end was cut by 4 bases, the J end by 0 bases, with 9 bases between. CDR1 and CDR2 (germline): SNHLY, FYNNEI. This CDR3 has 14 residues. The CDR3 protein is CASSAQLVNTEAFF. Written as DNA, the CDR3 is TGTGCCAGCAGTGCCCAGCTAGTGAACACTGAAGCTTTCTTT.

J is TRBJ2-3 and V is TRBV27, with TRBD2 matching 15 bases. V gave up 8 bases and J gave up 2 bases; unmatched junction bases: 8. The CDR3 has 17 residues. Germline CDR1 is MNHEY and CDR2 is SMNVEV (reference sequence). The CDR3 sequence: CASSGLAGGRYTDTQYF. CDR3 DNA sequence: TGTGCCAGCTCGGGACTAGCGGGGGGCAGATACACAGATACGCAGTATTTT.

The chain combines TRBV5-1 with TRBJ2-2, with unresolved D. The length of the CDR3 is 12 residues. V lost 4 bases to trimming and J lost 3 bases, with 4 bases between them. Looked up from germline, CDR1 is SGHRS and CDR2 is YFSETQ. The DNA for the CDR3 is TGCGCCAGCAGCCCCTACACCGGGGAGCTGTTTTTT. Residues: CASSPYTGELFF.

The table lists this clone with a few counts. The chain couples TRBV11-2 to TRBJ2-1; a possible D gene is TRBD2 (5 bases). This CDR3 is built from 16 residues. Germline CDR1 SGHAT, CDR2 FQNNGV. The germline V and J ends were trimmed by 3 bases and 0 bases, with 12 bases remaining between them. CDR3 in amino acids: CASSFRGSGSYNEQFF. CDR3 bases: TGTGCCAGCAGCTTTAGAGGGAGTGGCTCCTACAATGAGCAGTTCTTC. Variable domain in full (rest from reference TRBV11-2 and TRBJ2-1): EAGVAQSPRYKIIEKRQSVAFWCNPISGHATLYWYQQILGQGPKLLIQFQNNGVVDDSQLPKDRFSAERLKGVDSTLKIQPAKLEDSAVYLCASSFRGSGSYNEQFFGPGTRLTVL.

The V and J genes are TRBV18 and TRBJ2-1; D might be TRBD2 (5 bases). Germline V gene data show CDR1 as KGHSH and CDR2 as LQKENI. This CDR3 has 16 residues. Trimming shortened V by 5 bases and J by 5 bases, and 19 bases separated the two germline ends. CDR3 sequence (DNA): TGTGCCAGCTCAGATCGGATGGACGGGAAAAACAATGAGCAGTTCTTC. Translated: CASSDRMDGKNNEQFF.

This clone appeared a single time. The chain links TRBV5-1 to TRBJ1-2; TRBD1 might be the D (6 bases). From germline, CDR1 is SGHRS and CDR2 YFSETQ. The CDR3 runs 14 residues. V lost 3 bases, J lost 4 bases, and 13 bases lay in between. The CDR3 loop reads CASSSEQGTYGYTF. The CDR3 region has the DNA TGCGCCAGCAGCTCCGAACAGGGCACCTATGGCTACACCTTC.

In its sample, this clone was seen once. The V call is TRBV19, the J call TRBJ2-1; D perhaps matches TRBD2 (6 bases). Trimming left V 5 bases short and J 7 bases short, with 15 bases between. CDR1 and CDR2 (germline): LNHDA, SQIVND (reference sequence). This CDR3 spans 14 amino acids. The CDR3 DNA reads as TGTGCCAGTAGTCACCGGGAGAATTCTAATGAGCAGTTCTTC. Translation gives CASSHRENSNEQFF.

This clone was picked up a small number of times. The gene calls are TRBV7-7 and TRBJ2-2; 8 bases line up with TRBD1. V shed 5 bases and J 6 bases; nucleotides not matched to a gene: 11. Germline V gene lookup returns CDR1 SSHAT and CDR2 FNYEAQ (reference sequence). This CDR3 region has 16 residues. The CDR3 DNA sequence: TGTGCCAGCAGCAAGGGGGACGGACAGGGCTCCGGGGAGCTGTTTTTT. As protein: CASSKGDGQGSGELFF.

The rearrangement links TRBV18 to TRBJ2-3, with D perhaps TRBD2 (7 bases). The CDR3 totals 17 residues. Deletions cut 0 bases from V and 4 bases from J, with 17 bases between. Per germline, CDR1 KGHSH and CDR2 LQKENI. CDR3 amino acids: CASSPPETGGGADTQYF. As DNA, the CDR3 is TGTGCCAGCTCACCACCGGAAACGGGGGGCGGTGCAGATACGCAGTATTTT. Filled out from reference TRBV18 and TRBJ2-3, the complete variable domain reads NAGVMQNPRHLVRRRGQEARLRCSPMKGHSHVYWYRQLPEEGLKFMVYLQKENIIDESGMPKERFSAEFPKEGPSILRIQQVVRGDSAAYFCASSPPETGGGADTQYFGPGTRLTVL.

The V gene is TRBV19, the J gene TRBJ1-4; D uncertain. V lost 0 bases to trimming and J lost 6 bases, with 8 bases between them. This CDR3 has 14 residues. Germline lookup yields CDR1 LNHDA and CDR2 SQIVND (reference sequence). CDR3 loop: CASSIETVDEKLFF. CDR3 nucleotides: TGTGCCAGTAGTATAGAAACGGTTGATGAAAAACTGTTTTTT.

The table lists this clone with a count of one. This chain uses TRBV7-9 with TRBJ1-1; a possible D gene is TRBD1 (6 bases). Trimming took 8 bases from V and 1 from J, leaving 14 bases between them. The germline V gene has CDR1 SEHNR and CDR2 FQNEAQ (reference sequence). The CDR3 has 14 amino acids. The CDR3 loop is CASRRGTTNTEAFF. CDR3 bases: TGTGCCAGCCGGCGGGGGACAACGAACACTGAAGCTTTCTTT.

The V call is TRBV7-2, the J call TRBJ2-2, with D possibly matching TRBD1 (6 bases). The CDR3 extends over 16 amino acids. CDR1 and CDR2 (germline): SGHTA, FQGNSA. V lost 1 base to trimming and J lost 3 bases, with 12 bases between them. CDR3 sequence (DNA): TGTGCCAGCAGCTTAGGCCAGAGGGGGTACACCGGGGAGCTGTTTTTT. Protein: CASSLGQRGYTGELFF.

V gene TRBV10-3 combines with J gene TRBJ2-5; 7 nucleotides match TRBD2. This CDR3 is built from 14 residues. The ends lost 4 bases at V and 3 bases at J; junction bases unmatched: 5. CDR1 and CDR2 from the germline V gene are ENHRY and SYGVKD. The CDR3 region is CAISAGLGEETQYF. CDR3 bases: TGTGCCATCAGTGCCGGACTAGGAGAAGAGACCCAGTACTTC.

This clone was counted ten times or more. This chain joins TRBV27 and TRBJ2-1; 7 bases are a match to TRBD1. This CDR3 is built from 13 residues. The V and J ends lost 4 bases and 7 bases, in that order; junction bases with no gene match: 4. Germline V lookup: CDR1 MNHEY, CDR2 SMNVEV (reference sequence). The CDR3 reads CASSSPGGNEQFF. In nucleotides, the CDR3 is TGTGCCAGCAGTTCCCCAGGGGGAAATGAGCAGTTCTTC.

This chain joins TRBV10-3 and TRBJ1-1; D is uncertain. This CDR3 spans 15 amino acids. The V gene lost 2 bases and the J gene lost 1 base, with 11 bases spanning the gap. Germline-derived CDR1 and CDR2 are ENHRY and SYGVKD. The CDR3 sequence is CAISESVSKNTEAFF. The CDR3, as DNA: TGTGCCATCAGTGAGAGCGTGTCTAAGAACACTGAAGCTTTCTTT.

The CDR3 DNA reads TGTGCCAGCAGGGACTCTACGGTCGAGCAGTACGTC. Its translation is CASRDSTVEQYV. J is TRBJ2-7 and V is TRBV6-5; tentatively, D is TRBD2 (5 bases). Between the trimmed V and J ends, which lost 6 bases and 6 bases, there was a span of 12 bases. Germline assignment: CDR1 MNHEY and CDR2 SVGAGI. CDR3 size: 12 residues.